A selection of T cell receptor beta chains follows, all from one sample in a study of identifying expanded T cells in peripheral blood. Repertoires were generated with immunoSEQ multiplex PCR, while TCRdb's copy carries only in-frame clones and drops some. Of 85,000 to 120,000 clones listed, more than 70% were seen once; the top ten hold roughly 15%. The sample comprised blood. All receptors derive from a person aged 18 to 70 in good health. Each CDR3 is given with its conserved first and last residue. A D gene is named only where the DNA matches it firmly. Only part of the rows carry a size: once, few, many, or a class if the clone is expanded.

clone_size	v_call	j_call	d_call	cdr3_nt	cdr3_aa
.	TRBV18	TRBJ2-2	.	TGTGCCAGCTCCCATCCCACCGGGGAGCTGTTTTTT	CASSHPTGELFF
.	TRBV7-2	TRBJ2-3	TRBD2	TGTGCCAGCAGAAGAAACGGACTAGCGGGGGGTAGAGATACGCAGTATTTT	CASRRNGLAGGRDTQYF
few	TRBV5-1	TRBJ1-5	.	TGCGCCAGCAGCTTGGGGGAAAGTCAGCCCCAGCATTTT	CASSLGESQPQHF
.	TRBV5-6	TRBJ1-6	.	TGTGCCAGCAGCTTGGGGCCCCGATGGAATTCACCCCTCCACTTT	CASSLGPRWNSPLHF
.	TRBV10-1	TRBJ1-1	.	TGCGCCAGCAGTGAGTCCGACGGGGGCTCGAACACTGAAGCTTTCTTT	CASSESDGGSNTEAFF
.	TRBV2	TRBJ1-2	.	TGTGCCAGCAGTGAAAGGGGAGCTATCTATGGCTACACCTTC	CASSERGAIYGYTF
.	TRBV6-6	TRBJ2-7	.	TGTGCCAGCAGTTACTCTGGGGGGCGGGCCTACGAGCAGTACTTC	CASSYSGGRAYEQYF
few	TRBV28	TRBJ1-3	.	TGTGCCAGCAGTCTCCCTCCTCCGGTCGGCGGAAACACCATATATTTT	CASSLPPPVGGNTIYF
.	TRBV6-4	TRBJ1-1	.	TGTGCCAGCACAGGACACATTGAAGCTTTCTTT	CASTGHIEAFF
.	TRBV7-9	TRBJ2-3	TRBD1	TGTGCCAGCAGCTCCCGGGACAGGGGGCCAGATACGCAGTATTTT	CASSSRDRGPDTQYF
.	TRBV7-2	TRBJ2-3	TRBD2	TGTGCCAGCAGCAAGACTAGCGGGGGGGCAGATACGCAGTATTTT	CASSKTSGGADTQYF
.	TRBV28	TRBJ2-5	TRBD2	TGTGCCATAGCAAGCGGGATAGTAGAGACCCAGTACTTC	CAIASGIVETQYF
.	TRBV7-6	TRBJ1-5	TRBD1	TGTGCCAGCAGCTTAGAAGCGACAGGGGTGGGCAATCAGCCCCAGCATTTT	CASSLEATGVGNQPQHF
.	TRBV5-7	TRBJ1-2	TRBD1	TGTGCCAGCAGCCCGAGGACAGGGGATGCGAAATATGGCTACACCTTC	CASSPRTGDAKYGYTF
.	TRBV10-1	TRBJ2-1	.	TGCGCCAGCAGTGTATTGCGGGACGGAGAGCAGTTCTTC	CASSVLRDGEQFF
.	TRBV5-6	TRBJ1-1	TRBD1	TGTGCCAGCAGCTTGAGGGGGCGATGGACTGAAGCTTTCTTT	CASSLRGRWTEAFF
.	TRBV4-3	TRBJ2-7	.	TGCGCCAGCAGCCAAGGGGGCTACGAGCAGTACTTC	CASSQGGYEQYF
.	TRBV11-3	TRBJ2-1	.	TGTGCCAGCAGCCACGACAGATACAATGAGCAGTTCTTC	CASSHDRYNEQFF
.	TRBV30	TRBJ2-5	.	TGTGCCTGGACAGAAAGAGAGACCCAGTACTTC	CAWTERETQYF
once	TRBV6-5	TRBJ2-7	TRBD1	TGTGCCAGCAGTACCGACAGGGGCAACGAGCAGTACTTC	CASSTDRGNEQYF
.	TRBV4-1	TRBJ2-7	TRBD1	TGCGCCAGCACCTTGGAGGGACAGGGGGCTTCGGAGCAGTACTTC	CASTLEGQGASEQYF
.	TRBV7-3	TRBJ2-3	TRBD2	TGTGCCAGCAGCCCATACCTAGCGGGGACCACAGATACGCAGTATTTT	CASSPYLAGTTDTQYF
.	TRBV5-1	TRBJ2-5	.	TGCGCCAGCAGCTTGGATCGGGGCGACGCCCGGCACCAAGAGACCCAGTACTTC	CASSLDRGDARHQETQYF
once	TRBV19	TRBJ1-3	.	TGTGCCAGTAGTGATCCATCGACGGGAAACACCATATATTTT	CASSDPSTGNTIYF
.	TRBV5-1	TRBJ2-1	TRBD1	TGCGCCAGCAGCTTGGGGCAGGGGGCTCAAAATGAGCAGTTCTTC	CASSLGQGAQNEQFF
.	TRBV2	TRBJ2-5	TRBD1	TGTGCCAGCAGCGCGGACAGGGAGCAGACCCAGTACTTC	CASSADREQTQYF
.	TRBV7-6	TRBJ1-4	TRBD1	TGTGCCAGCAGCTTAGGCAGGGGGCCGTCTAATGAAAAACTGTTTTTT	CASSLGRGPSNEKLFF
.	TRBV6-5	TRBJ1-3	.	TGTGCCAGCAGTTATGACTGGGCTGGAAACACCATATATTTT	CASSYDWAGNTIYF
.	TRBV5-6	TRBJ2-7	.	TGTGCCAGCAGCCGGGACAACTACGAGCAGTACTTC	CASSRDNYEQYF
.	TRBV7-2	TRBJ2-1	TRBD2	TGTGCCAGCAGCTTAGCATCGGCGGGGGTCCATGAGCAGTTCTTC	CASSLASAGVHEQFF
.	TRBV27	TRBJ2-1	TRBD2	TGTGCCAGCAGGGCTAGCGGGAGGGACTACAATGAGCAGTTCTTC	CASRASGRDYNEQFF
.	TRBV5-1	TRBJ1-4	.	TGCGCCAGCACCCCTAGAGACGCAACTAATGAAAAACTGTTTTTT	CASTPRDATNEKLFF
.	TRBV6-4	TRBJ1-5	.	TGTGCCAGCAGTACGGTGGCAGGGAATCAGCCCCAGCATTTT	CASSTVAGNQPQHF
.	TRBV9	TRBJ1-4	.	TGTGCCAGCAGTTCAAAGGCGGGAACTAATGAAAAACTGTTTTTT	CASSSKAGTNEKLFF
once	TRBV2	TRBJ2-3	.	TGTGCCAGCAAAGCAGATACGCAGTATTTT	CASKADTQYF
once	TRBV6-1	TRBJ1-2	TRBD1	TGTGCCAGCAGTCCCGGGACAGCCTCCAGCTACACCTTC	CASSPGTASSYTF
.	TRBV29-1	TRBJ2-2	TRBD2	TGCAGCGTTGCGACTAGCGGGACGAACACCGGGGAGCTGTTTTTT	CSVATSGTNTGELFF
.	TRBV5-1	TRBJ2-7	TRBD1	TGCGCCAGCAGCTTGGACCCACAGGGGGCCCTCTACGAGCAGTACTTC	CASSLDPQGALYEQYF
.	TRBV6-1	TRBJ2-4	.	TGTGCCAGCAGTGAGAGGGCCACTAACATTCAGTACTTC	CASSERATNIQYF
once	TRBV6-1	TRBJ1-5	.	TGTGCCAGCAGGAGGATTGAAAGCAATCAGCCCCAGCATTTT	CASRRIESNQPQHF
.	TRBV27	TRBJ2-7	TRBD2	TGTGCCAGCAGTCCAACGACTAGCGGGAGAGGTGAGCAGTACTTC	CASSPTTSGRGEQYF
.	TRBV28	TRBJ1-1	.	TGTGCCAGCAGTTTATCTGCCCCCCCTGAAGCTTTCTTT	CASSLSAPPEAFF
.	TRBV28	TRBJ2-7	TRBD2	TGTGCCAGCACCGCTGGACTAGCGGGAGTTAAGAACTCTTACGAGCAGTACTTC	CASTAGLAGVKNSYEQYF
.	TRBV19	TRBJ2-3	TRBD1	TGTGCCAGCTCAACAGGGGGGTCCTTGGCAGATACGCAGTATTTT	CASSTGGSLADTQYF
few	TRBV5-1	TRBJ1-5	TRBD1	TGCGCCAGCAGCCTAACTGGACAGGGCGATCAGCCCCAGCATTTT	CASSLTGQGDQPQHF
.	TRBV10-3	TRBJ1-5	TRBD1	TGTGCCATCAGTGAGGGGGACAGGGGGCTCGATAGCAATCAGCCCCAGCATTTT	CAISEGDRGLDSNQPQHF
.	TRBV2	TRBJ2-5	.	TGTGCCAGCCGACGACAGGCAGAGACCCAGTACTTC	CASRRQAETQYF
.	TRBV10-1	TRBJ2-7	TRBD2	TGCGCCATTCAGCGGGGGGGCTTCGACGAGCAGTACTTC	CAIQRGGFDEQYF
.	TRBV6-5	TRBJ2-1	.	TGTGCCAGCAGTGCCTGGGGAACCTACAATGAGCAGTTCTTC	CASSAWGTYNEQFF
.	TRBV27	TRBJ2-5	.	TGTGCCAGCAGTCCGAATCGACAGGACGGGACCCAGTACTTC	CASSPNRQDGTQYF
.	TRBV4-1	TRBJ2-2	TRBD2	TGCGCCAGCAGCCAAGATCCCGCTAGCGGGACTAACACCGGGGAGCTGTTTTTT	CASSQDPASGTNTGELFF
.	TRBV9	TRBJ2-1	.	TGTGCCAGCAGCGGGACAGTGTACAATGAGCAGTTCTTC	CASSGTVYNEQFF
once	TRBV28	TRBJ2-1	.	TGTGCCAGCAGTTTTTCAGGGTCCCGGAATGAGCAGTTCTTC	CASSFSGSRNEQFF
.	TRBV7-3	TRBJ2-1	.	TGTGCCAGCAGCCCCACACCGGGCCAACCCTACAATGAGCAGTTCTTC	CASSPTPGQPYNEQFF
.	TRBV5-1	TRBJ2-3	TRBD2	TGCGCCAGCAGCACTGGAGAGACTAGCGGTCGCACAGATACGCAGTATTTT	CASSTGETSGRTDTQYF
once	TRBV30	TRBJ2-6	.	TGTGCCTGGAGAGGGACTGGGGCCAACGTCCTGACTTTC	CAWRGTGANVLTF
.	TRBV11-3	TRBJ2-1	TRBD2	TGTGCCAGCAGTCCCACTAGCGTCCCTTCCTACAATGAGCAGTTCTTC	CASSPTSVPSYNEQFF